The 27 T cell receptor beta chains presented below share a single source sample, sequenced in a study of blood T cells in healthy people across ages (dated by TCRdb to 2013 to 2016). To prepare the library, 5' RACE was applied. TCRdb lists the instrument as Illumina HiSeq 2500. A second PCR of about 7 to 12 cycles was performed with a sample-barcoded 5' primer and a J-beta primer mix. In-frame beta chains were kept once TCRdb had trimmed the public reads at Q25 with fastp and called clones with MiXCR. All rows with the same CDR3 protein become a single entry with the most common DNA and genes. This sample lists fewer than 1 million distinct CDR3 sequences; 40% to 50% were detected once. Of the sample, about a fifth is held by the ten largest clones. Sequences were obtained from blood. These receptors were taken from a man aged 60-69 years in good health.

The gene calls are TRBV21-1 and TRBJ2-5; the tabulated D call, TRBD1, remains unverified against the DNA. The assigned J gene may be wrong: the sequence end matches TRBJ2-7 better. TRBV21-1 is labeled a pseudogene. The CDR3 totals 15 residues. CDR3 sequence reads: CASRLDRRVPYEQYF. CDR3 DNA sequence: TGTGCCAGCAGATTAGACAGGAGGGTCCCCTACGAGCAGTACTTC.

In this sample, this clonotype turned up once. The rearrangement links TRBV30 to TRBJ1-6; D is unclear. Germline lookup yields CDR1 GTSNPN and CDR2 SVGIG (reference sequence). Trimming removed 0 bases from V and 0 bases from J, with 12 bases in between. The CDR3 loop spans 17 amino acids. CDR3 nucleotide sequence: TGTGCCTGGAGTGTACACAAGGGAAGCTCCTATAATTCACCCCTCCACTTT. Translated: CAWSVHKGSSYNSPLHF.

This clonotype showed up just a few times. The chain employs TRBV20-1 and TRBJ2-7; 7 bases are a match to TRBD1. Germline values: CDR1 DFQATT, CDR2 SNEGSKA (reference sequence). The CDR3 consists of 13 residues. V shed 3 bases, J shed 3 bases, and the junction held 5 bases outside the gene matches. CDR3 coding DNA: TGCAGTGCTAGTGAGGGGGCGGTCTACGAGCAGTACTTC. It is translated as CSASEGAVYEQYF.

This clonotype has just a few counts. This sequence joins TRBV12-5 and TRBJ2-5, with TRBD1 matching 8 bases. TRBJ2-7 matches the DNA end more closely, so the J call is doubtful. Germline CDR1 reads LGHNT; CDR2 reads FRNRAP. This CDR3 contains 14 residues. The CDR3 nucleotides read TGTGCTAGTGGTTTGGTACAGGGGGACTACGAGCAGTACTTC. Amino acids: CASGLVQGDYEQYF.

This clonotype has a handful of counts. This chain joins TRBV7-6 and TRBJ2-7; TRBD1 matches 9 bases. The V gene end was trimmed by 3 bases and the J gene end by 6 bases; junction bases not matched to a gene: 9. The CDR3 spans 15 residues. In germline, CDR1 is SGHVS, CDR2 FNYEAQ. CDR3 sequence: CASSLGTGKLSEQYF. CDR3 in DNA: TGTGCCAGCAGCTTGGGGACAGGGAAGTTGAGCGAGCAGTACTTC.

V gene TRBV12-5 combines with J gene TRBJ2-1; unclear D gene. Germline V gene sequence: CDR1 LGHNT, CDR2 FRNRAP. V lost 1 base and J 8 bases, leaving 15 bases between the germline ends. This CDR3 contains 15 residues. The CDR3 sequence: CASGLGPPQDDEQFF. CDR3 sequence (DNA): TGTGCTAGTGGTTTGGGCCCCCCCCAAGACGATGAGCAGTTCTTC.

The chain combines TRBV11-3 with TRBJ2-7; D might be TRBD1 (6 bases). This CDR3 is 16 amino acids long. The germline V gene has CDR1 SGHNT and CDR2 YENEEA. Trimming removed 3 bases from V and 7 bases from J, with 22 bases in between. The CDR3 nucleotides are TGTGCCAGCAGCTTGGACTCCGGGACACCCCTGAGGGAGCAGTACTTC. Protein: CASSLDSGTPLREQYF.

The gene calls are TRBV6-5 and TRBJ2-5; 8 bases map to TRBD1. The length of the CDR3 is 15 residues. CDR1 MNHEY and CDR2 SVGAGI come from the germline V gene. V shed 4 bases and J 5 bases; nucleotides not matched to a gene: 9. Here the CDR3 reads CASSSYRTGRETQYF. CDR3 nucleotide sequence: TGTGCCAGCAGTTCCTACCGGACAGGGCGGGAGACCCAGTACTTC.

The CDR3 spells CAIRQVEQYF. CDR3 coding DNA: TGTGCCATCAGACAGGTCGAGCAGTACTTC. The chain is built from TRBV10-3 and TRBJ2-7; perhaps TRBD1 as D (5 bases). The CDR3 contains 10 residues. Trimming cost V 6 bases and J 6 bases, with 6 bases left between them. Germline CDR1 is ENHRY and CDR2 is SYGVKD.

CDR3 bases: TGTGCCAGCAGCCTCCATGGGCACCAAGAGACCCAGTACTTC. As protein: CASSLHGHQETQYF. V gene TRBV13 combines with J gene TRBJ2-5; unclear D gene. V was shortened by 5 bases and J by 0 bases, with 10 bases between the two germline ends. Germline lookup yields CDR1 PRHDT and CDR2 FYEKMQ (reference sequence). The CDR3 is 14 residues long.

This clonotype turned up a few times. The V and J genes are TRBV11-2 and TRBJ1-2; 9 bases agree with TRBD1. CDR3 size: 15 residues. Germline CDR1 and CDR2: SGHAT and FQNNGV. The junction had 11 bases not matched to a gene; V was cut back by 5 bases and J by 7 bases. The CDR3 coding sequence is TGTGCCAGCAGCGCACCGGGACAGGGAAGCGGTGGCTACACCTTC. Its translation is CASSAPGQGSGGYTF.

This rearrangement joins TRBV6-5 to TRBJ1-2; maybe TRBD1 (5 bases). The CDR3 length is 14 residues. Germline CDR1 MNHEY, CDR2 SVGAGI. Trimming took 7 bases from V and 8 from J, leaving 20 bases between them. The DNA of the CDR3 is TGTGCCAGCAAATCATTGGGGCGGTCGGAGGGCTACACCTTC. It codes for CASKSLGRSEGYTF.

V gene TRBV11-3 combines with J gene TRBJ2-7; 7 positions agree with TRBD1. J lost 6 bases, V lost 1 base, and 3 bases had no gene match. Germline-derived CDR1 and CDR2 are SGHNT and YENEEA. The CDR3 spans 13 residues. Written as DNA, the CDR3 is TGTGCCAGCAGCTTAGCAGGGGGACCCGAGCAGTACTTC. The encoded protein is CASSLAGGPEQYF.

The chain uses TRBV12-3 or TRBV12-4 and TRBJ1-1, with TRBD1 matching 9 bases. Trimming removed 6 bases from V and 11 bases from J; junction bases left unmatched: 13. This CDR3 contains 14 residues. The CDR3, as DNA: TGTGCCAGCAGCGTCCCGGGACAGGGAGGTGAGGCTTTCTTT. It translates to CASSVPGQGGEAFF.

This sequence joins TRBV10-2 and TRBJ1-6; TRBD1 matches 10 bases. The CDR3 runs to 14 residues. Trimming removed 10 bases from V and 10 bases from J; junction bases left unmatched: 10. Germline CDR1 WSHSY, CDR2 SAAADI. The CDR3: CANSMTGGGSPLHF. The CDR3 coding sequence is TGCGCCAACAGCATGACAGGGGGCGGGTCACCCCTCCACTTT.

J is TRBJ2-2 and V is TRBV6-1; the D gene is possibly TRBD2 (5 bases). From germline, CDR1 is MNHNS and CDR2 SASEGT. The CDR3 runs 12 residues. Trimming pared 6 bases from V and 5 bases from J, leaving 7 bases between. CDR3 region: CASSGITGELFF. Written as DNA, the CDR3 is TGTGCCAGCAGCGGGATAACCGGGGAGCTGTTTTTT.

The V call is TRBV27, the J call TRBJ2-1, with D possibly matching TRBD2 (6 bases). The CDR3 loop spans 13 amino acids. Trimming pared 5 bases from V and 6 bases from J, leaving 11 bases between. CDR1 and CDR2 (germline): MNHEY, SMNVEV (reference sequence). The CDR3, as DNA: TGTGCCAGCAGTCCCCCGGGACTCAATGAGCAGTTCTTC. It is translated as CASSPPGLNEQFF.

This rearrangement joins TRBV27 to TRBJ2-1; D unclear. The CDR3 is 16 amino acids. CDR1 is MNHEY, CDR2 SMNVEV, per germline (reference sequence). V dropped 7 bases and J dropped 1 base, with 17 bases sitting between them. The CDR3 region has the DNA TGTGCCAGCACCTTTAGTACAGCACGATCCTACAATGAGCAGTTCTTC. It encodes CASTFSTARSYNEQFF.

Of note for this clonotype: This could be a read error, since a much larger clone is one nucleotide away. The chain has TRBV7-2 and TRBJ2-1, with D perhaps being TRBD1 or TRBD2 (6 bases each). The CDR3 is 17 residues long. Germline V gene data show CDR1 as SGHTA and CDR2 as FQGNSA. CDR3 loop: CAGSRRGGRGPYNEQFF. The CDR3 nucleotides read TGTGCCGGCAGCCGAAGGGGTGGACGGGGGCCCTACAATGAGCAGTTCTTC.

This clonotype was counted between two and nine times. The chain links TRBV2 to TRBJ1-6, with a tentative D call TRBD1 (6 bases). This CDR3 has 12 amino acids. Germline CDR1 and CDR2: SNHLY and FYNNEI. The V end was cut by 11 bases, the J end by 8 bases, with 13 bases between. In DNA form, the CDR3 reads TGTGCCTCTTCGGGGGCAGATTCACCCCTCCACTTT. Its translation is CASSGADSPLHF. Full variable domain (remainder filled in from reference TRBV2 and TRBJ1-6): EPEVTQTPSHQVTQMGQEVILRCVPISNHLYFYWYRQILGQKVEFLVSFYNNEISEKSEIFDDQFSVERPDGSNFTLKIRSTKLEDSAMYFCASSGADSPLHFGNGTRLTVT.

This clonotype was seen a handful of times. The chain uses TRBV7-8 and TRBJ2-7, with D maybe TRBD1 (7 bases). V was shortened by 4 bases and J by 6 bases, with 16 bases between the two germline ends. Germline-derived CDR1 and CDR2 are SGHVS and FQNEAQ. This CDR3 has 14 residues. CDR3 residues: CASSSGGSRLEQYF. The CDR3 bases are TGTGCCAGCAGCTCAGGGGGGTCTCGGCTCGAGCAGTACTTC.

This clonotype was seen at least ten times. This chain uses TRBV10-3 with TRBJ2-1; tentatively, D is TRBD2 (5 bases). V lost 6 bases, J lost 8 bases, and 20 bases lay in between. The CDR3 has 15 amino acids. Germline V CDR1 and CDR2: ENHRY, SYGVKD. DNA for the CDR3: TGTGCCATCAGAGACCGGGATTCAACGGTCGATGAGCAGTTCTTC. Translating it yields CAIRDRDSTVDEQFF.

This clonotype was seen a few times. This may be a read error, as it is one base from a much larger clone. This chain links TRBV10-3 with TRBJ2-5; 8 bases are a match to TRBD1. Losses at the gene ends were 8 bases for V and 1 base for J; bases not matched to a gene: 6. This CDR3 is 14 amino acids long. Germline V gene lookup returns CDR1 ENHRY and CDR2 SYGVKD. The CDR3 coding sequence is TGTGCCATCGGGCCCGACAGGGGCCAAGAGACCCAGTACTTC. Translated: CAIGPDRGQETQYF.

This clonotype has just a few counts. The rearrangement uses TRBV30 and TRBJ1-5; D is unclear. With 5 bases removed from V and 3 bases from J, the gap between germline ends came to 14 bases. The CDR3 loop spans 14 amino acids. Germline CDR1 GTSNPN, CDR2 SVGIG (reference sequence). The CDR3 loop reads CAWEEGGFNQPQHF. The DNA of the CDR3 is TGTGCCTGGGAGGAAGGAGGCTTCAATCAGCCCCAGCATTTT.

The chain recombines TRBV15 with TRBJ1-6; D gene ambiguous. This CDR3 spans 13 amino acids. The germline CDR1 and CDR2 sequences are LNHNV and YYDKDF (reference sequence). V was clipped by 0 bases and J by 14 bases, with 11 bases between them. The CDR3 sequence: CATSRDMRNALHF. The CDR3, as DNA: TGTGCCACCAGCAGAGATATGCGGAACGCCCTCCACTTT.

The chain joins TRBV7-9 to TRBJ2-1, with 10 bases fitting TRBD1. The CDR3 runs 15 residues. Trimming took 5 bases from V and 4 from J; bases not matched to a gene: 5. Germline V gene sequence: CDR1 SEHNR, CDR2 FQNEAQ (reference sequence). CDR3 region: CASSRDRGMYNEQFF. Written as DNA, the CDR3 is TGTGCCAGCAGCCGGGACAGGGGTATGTACAATGAGCAGTTCTTC. The full variable domain, with the rest looked up from reference TRBV7-9 and TRBJ2-1, is DTGVSQNPRHKITKRGQNVTFRCDPISEHNRLYWYRQTLGQGPEFLTYFQNEAQLEKSRLLSDRFSAERPKGSFSTLEIQRTEQGDSAMYLCASSRDRGMYNEQFFGPGTRLTVL.

The V call is TRBV5-1, the J call TRBJ1-2, with 8 bases identical to TRBD1. The CDR3 runs 16 residues. J lost 0 bases, V lost 4 bases, and 8 bases had no gene match. Germline V gene lookup returns CDR1 SGHRS and CDR2 YFSETQ. CDR3 DNA sequence: TGCGCCAGCAGCCCTATGACAGGGGACTCTAACTATGGCTACACCTTC. Protein: CASSPMTGDSNYGYTF.